Here is one T cell receptor beta chain with its context. The antigen it recognizes is unknown. Per-base quality was not reported, and no clone a single base away is much larger than it. The same CDR3 arises from other DNA sequences in this sample as well. This sample stems from a study of control samples from healthy donors and cancer patients (dated by TCRdb to 2019 to 2021). The receptor library was made with the immunoSEQ multiplex PCR assay. What TCRdb holds here is the immuneACCESS table cut down to in-frame rearrangements. Part of the clones is not present; checked against another copy, under half of the missing clones reflect an unresolved V gene, and the others are unexplained. Recorded for this sample are 130,000 or so clones; about 89% of them occurred a single time. Clones ranked in the top ten supply 6% to 9% of the sample. CDR1 MGHRA and CDR2 YSYEKL are derived from the germline V gene. V loses 1 base, J loses 1 base, and the germline ends lie 10 bases apart. Reading from cysteine to phenylalanine, the CDR3 counts 15 amino acids. Kept here is only the CDR3 DNA, which spans 45 bases and is read in frame from base 1.

The receptor was derived from a man younger than 35 in good health. The sequence joins TRBV4-1 to TRBJ1-1; the D gene is possibly TRBD1, with 5 bases matching. The sequenced material came from blood. The CDR3 region: CASSQGGGGNTEAFF. The nucleotide sequence reads as follows: TGCGCCAGCAGCCAAGGGGGGGGAGGGAACACTGAAGCTTTCTTT.